This T cell receptor (beta chain) was observed in a study of blood T cell repertoires in COVID-19. This CDR3 is 15 amino acids long. CDR1 and CDR2 from the germline V gene are SNHLY and FYNNEI. Trimming took 7 bases from V and 5 from J; bases not matched to a gene: 7. In the original analysis: Reference gene primer amplification in the assay estimated nucleated cell counts. Sequenced by immunoSEQ multiplex PCR; TCRdb stores in-frame clones only, minus some. The DNA was the basis for D and trimming; V, J and clone size are from that table. This table holds almost 25,000 clones, 82% found once. The sample comprised peripheral blood. The source is a human donor in a cohort sampled during active COVID-19. The V gene is TRBV2, the J gene TRBJ2-2, with TRBD2 identical over 10 bases. The CDR3 DNA is TGTGCCAGCACCAGCGGGAGGGAAAGGACCGGGGAGCTGTTTTTT. Its translation is CASTSGRERTGELFF.